The 20 T cell receptor beta chains listed next were all sequenced from one sample in a study of blood T cell repertoires in COVID-19. Libraries were prepared by immunoSEQ multiplex PCR; TCRdb keeps only in-frame clonotypes and omits some of them. The sample has tens of thousands of clones; 79% are singletons. The sample consisted of peripheral blood. These receptors were taken from a man in his sixties with active or convalescent COVID-19.

The chain carries TRBV24-1 and TRBJ1-1; D uncertain. The CDR3 runs to 13 residues. Trimming removed 4 bases at V and 1 base at J, with 6 bases between. From germline, CDR1 is KGHDR and CDR2 SFDVKD. CDR3 amino acids: CATSDTANTEAFF. CDR3 coding DNA: TGTGCCACCAGTGACACAGCGAACACTGAAGCTTTCTTT.

There are a few counts of this clone. This rearrangement joins TRBV5-1 to TRBJ2-7; D ambiguous. Germline CDR1 reads SGHRS; CDR2 reads YFSETQ. The CDR3 is made up of 15 amino acids. The V and J ends lost 0 bases and 7 bases respectively, with 17 bases between them. This chain's CDR3 is CASSLDGQLQREQYF. CDR3 sequence (DNA): TGCGCCAGCAGCTTGGATGGGCAACTCCAACGGGAGCAGTACTTC.

V usage is TRBV19 and J usage is TRBJ2-3; 8 bases map to TRBD2. The V and J ends lost 2 bases and 0 bases, in that order; junction bases with no gene match: 4. The CDR3 has 16 residues. Per the germline V gene, CDR1 is LNHDA and CDR2 is SQIVND (reference sequence). In DNA form, the CDR3 reads TGTGCCAGTAGTATACGGCGGGGGGCGAGCACAGATACGCAGTATTTT. This sequence encodes CASSIRRGASTDTQYF.

This chain joins TRBV28 and TRBJ2-7; D perhaps matches TRBD2 (5 bases). The CDR3 sequence is 15 residues long. The V end was cut by 2 bases, the J end by 0 bases, with 11 bases between. From germline, CDR1 is MDHEN and CDR2 SYDVKM. CDR3 in DNA: TGTGCCAGCAGTTTACTCCGGGGTAGCTCCTACGAGCAGTACTTC. Amino acids: CASSLLRGSSYEQYF.

This clone occurred once. The chain combines TRBV4-2 with TRBJ2-2; 10 positions agree with TRBD1. The V gene's germline CDR1 is LGHNA and CDR2 YNFKEQ. The V segment lost 1 base and the J segment 8 bases; nucleotides outside the gene matches: 10. The CDR3 is made up of 17 amino acids. CDR3 amino acids: CASSQGTGTGASGELFF. The CDR3 region has the DNA TGTGCCAGCAGCCAAGGCACCGGGACAGGGGCATCGGGGGAGCTGTTTTTT.

The V and J genes are TRBV12-3 or TRBV12-4 and TRBJ2-3, with a tentative D call TRBD2 (6 bases). The CDR3 has 12 amino acids. V dropped 5 bases and J dropped 6 bases, with 9 bases sitting between them. CDR3 sequence: CASSGSGDTQYF. Here the CDR3 DNA reads TGTGCCAGCAGTGGGAGCGGGGATACGCAGTATTTT.

This chain joins TRBV5-1 and TRBJ2-3, with TRBD2 matching over 11 bases. The CDR3 sequence is 15 residues long. Germline CDR1 and CDR2: SGHRS and YFSETQ. V lost 0 bases and J lost 3; bases outside the gene matches: 0. CDR3 DNA sequence: TGCGCCAGCAGCTTGGTAGCGGGGGGGACAGATACGCAGTATTTT. Its protein is CASSLVAGGTDTQYF.

This clone appeared a few times. The chain carries TRBV4-2 and TRBJ1-1; D is perhaps TRBD1 (5 bases). The length of the CDR3 is 15 residues. Germline V gene data show CDR1 as LGHNA and CDR2 as YNFKEQ. Trimming took 0 bases from V and 5 from J, leaving 13 bases between them. In DNA form, the CDR3 reads TGTGCCAGCAGCCAAGATTATCGTGGGGGGACTGAAGCTTTCTTT. It translates to CASSQDYRGGTEAFF.

The CDR3 protein is CASSLAELSEQYF. The CDR3, as DNA: TGCGCCAGCAGCTTGGCCGAACTTTCCGAGCAGTACTTC. The V gene is TRBV5-1, the J gene TRBJ2-7; D is unclear. CDR3 length equals 13 residues. Germline V gene sequence: CDR1 SGHRS, CDR2 YFSETQ. V lost 0 bases, J lost 6 bases, and 10 bases lay in between. Full variable domain (rest looked up from reference TRBV5-1 and TRBJ2-7): KAGVTQTPRYLIKTRGQQVTLSCSPISGHRSVSWYQQTPGQGLQFLFEYFSETQRNKGNFPGRFSGRQFSNSRSEMNVSTLELGDSALYLCASSLAELSEQYFGPGTRLTVT.

This chain uses TRBV28 with TRBJ1-5; D gene unclear. Germline CDR1 is MDHEN and CDR2 is SYDVKM. CDR3 length: 14 residues. The V and J ends lost 7 bases and 5 bases respectively, with 15 bases between them. The CDR3 spells CASTPGVSYQPQHF. The CDR3 nucleotides are TGTGCCAGCACCCCCGGGGTATCCTATCAGCCCCAGCATTTT.

The chain employs TRBV19 and TRBJ2-4; 10 nucleotides line up with TRBD2. The CDR3 contains 14 residues. Germline V gene lookup returns CDR1 LNHDA and CDR2 SQIVND (reference sequence). Trimming took 8 bases from V and 0 from J; bases not matched to a gene: 1. As DNA, the CDR3 is TGTGCCAGTGAGCGGGGGGGAGCCAAAAACATTCAGTACTTC. This codes for CASERGGAKNIQYF.

This chain links TRBV30 with TRBJ2-2; 8 nucleotides match TRBD1. The germline V gene encodes CDR1 GTSNPN and CDR2 SVGIG (reference sequence). The CDR3 loop spans 16 amino acids. V shed 4 bases, J shed 3 bases, and the junction held 10 bases outside the gene matches. CDR3 sequence reads: CAWMGRTGSDTGELFF. CDR3 bases: TGTGCCTGGATGGGGCGGACAGGGTCCGACACCGGGGAGCTGTTTTTT.

V is TRBV3-1 (or the pseudogene TRBV3-2) and J is TRBJ1-1; 8 nucleotides agree with TRBD1. The junction had 9 bases not matched to a gene; V was cut back by 4 bases and J by 5 bases. Germline V CDR1 and CDR2: LGHDT, YNNKEL (reference sequence). CDR3 length: 15 amino acids. This chain's CDR3 is CASSLGQGPGTEAFF. DNA for the CDR3: TGTGCCAGCAGCCTCGGACAGGGCCCCGGGACTGAAGCTTTCTTT.

In its sample, this clone was seen a few times. The J gene is TRBJ2-1, the V gene TRBV2; tentative D call: TRBD1 (5 bases). The CDR3 extends over 13 amino acids. Germline CDR1 is SNHLY and CDR2 is FYNNEI. V gave up 6 bases and J gave up 1 base, with 7 bases separating them. CDR3 in amino acids: CASRNRSYNEQFF. CDR3 sequence (DNA): TGTGCCAGCAGGAACAGGTCCTACAATGAGCAGTTCTTC.

The chain carries TRBV7-3 and TRBJ2-1, with 9 positions matching TRBD2. V gave up 5 bases and J gave up 6 bases; unmatched junction bases: 8. The V gene's germline CDR1 is SGHTA and CDR2 FQGTGA. The CDR3 covers 15 residues. The CDR3 DNA follows: TGTGCCAGCAGCCGTCGAGCGGGGGGTATCAATGAGCAGTTCTTC. Its translation: CASSRRAGGINEQFF.

V gene TRBV5-1 combines with J gene TRBJ1-6, with 9 bases matching TRBD1. The CDR3 contains 15 residues. V trimming: 6 bases; J trimming: 8 bases; junction bases outside the gene matches: 9. In germline, CDR1 is SGHRS, CDR2 YFSETQ. CDR3 sequence: CASTDQQGADSPLHF. CDR3 sequence (DNA): TGCGCCAGCACCGACCAACAGGGGGCTGATTCACCCCTCCACTTT.

This CDR3 is CASSLTGGEGTEAFF. The CDR3 DNA reads as TGCGCCAGCAGCTTGACAGGGGGAGAGGGCACTGAAGCTTTCTTT. V is TRBV5-1 and J is TRBJ1-1; 8 positions agree with TRBD1. The germline CDR1 and CDR2 sequences are SGHRS and YFSETQ. The CDR3 extends over 15 amino acids. The V gene end was trimmed by 1 base and the J gene end by 4 bases; junction bases not matched to a gene: 6.

The chain combines TRBV6-2 or TRBV6-3 with TRBJ2-3, with 10 positions matching TRBD2. CDR3 size: 15 residues. Germline-derived CDR1 and CDR2 are MNHEY and SVGEGT. Losses at the gene ends were 5 bases for V and 4 bases for J; bases not matched to a gene: 6. The CDR3 is CASSALLAGADTQYF. In DNA, the CDR3 is TGTGCCAGCAGTGCCCTCCTAGCGGGAGCAGATACGCAGTATTTT.

The chain has TRBV5-4 and TRBJ2-1; 8 bases line up with TRBD1. This CDR3 spans 13 amino acids. The V segment lost 7 bases and the J segment 5 bases; nucleotides outside the gene matches: 5. CDR1 is SGHNT, CDR2 YYREEE, per germline (reference sequence). The CDR3 protein is CASLDRVDNEQFF. CDR3 nucleotide sequence: TGTGCCAGCTTGGACAGGGTAGACAATGAGCAGTTCTTC.

The sample holds one count of this clone. For the CDR3, the DNA is TGTGCCAGCAGTTTCCGGGACTATGGCTACACCTTC. Translated: CASSFRDYGYTF. This sequence joins TRBV6-5 and TRBJ1-2; D gene ambiguous. Germline V gene data show CDR1 as MNHEY and CDR2 as SVGAGI. CDR3 length equals 12 residues. The ends were cut back, 4 bases at V and 3 bases at J, with 6 bases in the middle.